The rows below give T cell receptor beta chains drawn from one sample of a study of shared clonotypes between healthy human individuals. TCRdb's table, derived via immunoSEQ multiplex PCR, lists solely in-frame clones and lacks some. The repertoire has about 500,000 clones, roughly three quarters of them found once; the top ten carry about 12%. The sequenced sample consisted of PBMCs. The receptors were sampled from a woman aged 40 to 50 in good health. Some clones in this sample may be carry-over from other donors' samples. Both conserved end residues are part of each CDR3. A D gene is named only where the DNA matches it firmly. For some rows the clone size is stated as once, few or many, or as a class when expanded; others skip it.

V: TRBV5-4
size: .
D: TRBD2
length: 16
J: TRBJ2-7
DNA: TGTGCCAGTTCGACCGGGACTAGCGGGAGTAGGTACGAGCAGTACTTC
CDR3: CASSTGTSGSRYEQYF

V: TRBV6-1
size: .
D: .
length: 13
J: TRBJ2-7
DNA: TGTGCCAGCAGTGAAGCGGAACCCCGCGAGCAGTACTTC
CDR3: CASSEAEPREQYF

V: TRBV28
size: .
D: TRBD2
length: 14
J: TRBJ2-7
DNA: TGTGCCAGCAGTTTTCCTAGCGGCTTATACGAGCAGTACTTC
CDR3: CASSFPSGLYEQYF

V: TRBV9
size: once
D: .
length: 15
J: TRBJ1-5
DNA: TGTGCCAGCAGAGAAGAGATTGGCAGCAATCAGCCCCAGCATTTT
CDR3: CASREEIGSNQPQHF

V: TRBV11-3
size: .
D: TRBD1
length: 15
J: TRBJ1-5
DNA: TGTGCCAGCAGCCCTGGACAGGGCAGCAATCAGCCCCAGCATTTT
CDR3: CASSPGQGSNQPQHF

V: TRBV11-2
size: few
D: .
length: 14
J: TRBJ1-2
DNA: TGTGCCAGCAGCTCCAACAGGGCCCCCTATGGCTACACCTTC
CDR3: CASSSNRAPYGYTF

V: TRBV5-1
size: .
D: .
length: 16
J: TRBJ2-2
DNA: TGCGCCAGCAGCTATTCGACAGCTCCGAACACCGGGGAGCTGTTTTTT
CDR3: CASSYSTAPNTGELFF

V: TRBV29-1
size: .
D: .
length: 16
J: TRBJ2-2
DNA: TGCAGCGTTGGCCCACCACCCTGGGAGCCCTCCGGGGAGCTGTTTTTT
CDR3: CSVGPPPWEPSGELFF

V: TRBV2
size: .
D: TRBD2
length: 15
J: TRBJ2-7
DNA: TGTGCCAGCAGTTCACTAGCGGTCGCGTCCTACGAGCAGTACTTC
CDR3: CASSSLAVASYEQYF

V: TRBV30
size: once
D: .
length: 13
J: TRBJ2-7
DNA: TGTGCCTCGAAAAGGGCGCGCGGCCACGAGCAGTACTTC
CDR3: CASKRARGHEQYF

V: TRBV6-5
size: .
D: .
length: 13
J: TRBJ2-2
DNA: TGTGCCACCGATCAGGGGAACACCGGGGAGCTGTTTTTT
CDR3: CATDQGNTGELFF

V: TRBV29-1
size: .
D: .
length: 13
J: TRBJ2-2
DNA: TGCAGCGTTGGAGCTTGGGGGACCGGGGAGCTGTTTTTT
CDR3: CSVGAWGTGELFF

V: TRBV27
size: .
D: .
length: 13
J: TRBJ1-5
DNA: TGTGCCAGACAGAAAAATAGCAATCAGCCCCAGCATTTT
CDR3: CARQKNSNQPQHF

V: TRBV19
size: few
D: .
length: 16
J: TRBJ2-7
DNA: TGTGCCAGTAGTATAGGCGGTTGGACAGACTCCTACGAGCAGTACTTC
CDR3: CASSIGGWTDSYEQYF

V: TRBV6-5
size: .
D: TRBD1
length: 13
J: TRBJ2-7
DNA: TGTGCCAGCGGAGTGACAGGGAACTACGAGCAGTACTTC
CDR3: CASGVTGNYEQYF

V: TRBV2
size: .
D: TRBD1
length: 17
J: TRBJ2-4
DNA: TGTGCCAGCAGTCCACGGAGGTGGGGACAGGGGAAAAACATTCAGTACTTC
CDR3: CASSPRRWGQGKNIQYF

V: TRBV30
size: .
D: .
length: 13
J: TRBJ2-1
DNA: TGTGCCTGGAGCAACGGACGGGGCAATGAGCAGTTCTTC
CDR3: CAWSNGRGNEQFF

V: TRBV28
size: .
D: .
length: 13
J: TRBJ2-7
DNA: TGTGCCAGCAGTCCTCGGAGAGTCGGCGAGCAGTACTTC
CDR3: CASSPRRVGEQYF

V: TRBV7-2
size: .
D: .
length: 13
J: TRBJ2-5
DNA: TGTGCCAGCAGTCTCGGCGGCCAAGAGACCCAGTACTTC
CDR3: CASSLGGQETQYF

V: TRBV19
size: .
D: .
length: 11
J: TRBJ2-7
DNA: TGTGCCACAAAGGGGGCCTACGAGCAGTACTTC
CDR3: CATKGAYEQYF

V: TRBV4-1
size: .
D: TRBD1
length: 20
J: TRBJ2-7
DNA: TGCGCCAGCAGCCCAACTGGACAGGGGGGAAGAGGCGGGAGCTCCTACGAGCAGTACTTC
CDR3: CASSPTGQGGRGGSSYEQYF

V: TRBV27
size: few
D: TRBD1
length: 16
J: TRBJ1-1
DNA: TGTGCCAGCAGTCGGGGACAGGGGGCCTTGAGGACTGAAGCTTTCTTT
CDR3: CASSRGQGALRTEAFF

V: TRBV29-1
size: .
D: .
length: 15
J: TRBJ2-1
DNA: TGCAGCGTTCGGGGGGTAGGCAGGGGTGTCTATGAGCAGTTCTTC
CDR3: CSVRGVGRGVYEQFF

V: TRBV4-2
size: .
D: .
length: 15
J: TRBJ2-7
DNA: TGTGCCAGCAGCCAAACAACGGGACGGACCTACGAGCAGTACTTC
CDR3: CASSQTTGRTYEQYF

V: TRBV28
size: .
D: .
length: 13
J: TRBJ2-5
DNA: TGTGCCAGCAGTTTGGGAGCCAAGGAGACCCAGTACTTC
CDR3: CASSLGAKETQYF

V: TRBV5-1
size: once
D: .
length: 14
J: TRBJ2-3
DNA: TGCGCCAGCAGCGGAGCGGAACTCACAGATACGCAGTATTTT
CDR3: CASSGAELTDTQYF

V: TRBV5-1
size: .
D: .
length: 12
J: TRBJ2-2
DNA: TGCGCCAGCACCTTCGGGACCGGGGAGCTGTTTTTT
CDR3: CASTFGTGELFF

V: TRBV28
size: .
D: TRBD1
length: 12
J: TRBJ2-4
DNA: TGTGCCAGCAATACAGGGGAAAACATTCAGTACTTC
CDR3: CASNTGENIQYF

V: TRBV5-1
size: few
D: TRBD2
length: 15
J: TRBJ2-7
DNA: TGCGCCAGCAGCTGGCGGGGTAGCGGGACCTACGAGCAGTACTTC
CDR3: CASSWRGSGTYEQYF

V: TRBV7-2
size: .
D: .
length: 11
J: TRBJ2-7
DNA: TGTGCCAGCAGCATTTTACCCGAGCAGTACTTC
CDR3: CASSILPEQYF

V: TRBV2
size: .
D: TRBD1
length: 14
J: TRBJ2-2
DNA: TGTGCCAGCAGGCCGGGACAGGGGACCGGGGAGCTGTTTTTT
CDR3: CASRPGQGTGELFF

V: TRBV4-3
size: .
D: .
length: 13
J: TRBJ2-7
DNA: TGCGCCAGCAGCCAAGTGCAGGGGCGGGAGCAGTACTTC
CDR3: CASSQVQGREQYF

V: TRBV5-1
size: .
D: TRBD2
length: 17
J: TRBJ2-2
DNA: TGCGCCAGCAGCGCAGAACTAGCGGGACAAAACACCAGGGAGCTGTTCTTT
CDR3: CASSAELAGQNTRELFF

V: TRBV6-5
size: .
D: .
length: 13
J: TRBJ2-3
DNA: TGTGCCAGCAGGGCAGGGGGCACAGATACGCAGTATTTT
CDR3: CASRAGGTDTQYF

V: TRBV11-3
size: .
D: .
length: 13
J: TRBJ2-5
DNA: TGTGCCAGCAGCTTGGAGGCAAGGGAGACCCAGTACTTC
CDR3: CASSLEARETQYF

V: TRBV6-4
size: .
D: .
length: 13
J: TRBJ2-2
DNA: TGTGCCAGCAGTGACAGGGTTGGCGGGGAGCTGTTTTTT
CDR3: CASSDRVGGELFF

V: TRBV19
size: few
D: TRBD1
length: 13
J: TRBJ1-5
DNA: TGTGCCAGTAGTCCTGACAGGGCTCAGCCCCAGCATTTT
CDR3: CASSPDRAQPQHF

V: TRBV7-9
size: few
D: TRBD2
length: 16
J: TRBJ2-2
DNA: TGTGCCAGCAGCTTAGGGGCTAGCGGATACACCGGGGAGCTGTTTTTT
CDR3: CASSLGASGYTGELFF

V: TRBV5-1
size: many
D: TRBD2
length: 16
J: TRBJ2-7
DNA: TGCGCCAGCAGCTTGGGTCCCAGCGGGAGCGGCTACGAGCAGTACTTC
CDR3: CASSLGPSGSGYEQYF

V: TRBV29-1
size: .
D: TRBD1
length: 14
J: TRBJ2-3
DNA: TGCAGCGTTGTTGAGGGGGCGGGTGGAGATACGCAGTATTTT
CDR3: CSVVEGAGGDTQYF

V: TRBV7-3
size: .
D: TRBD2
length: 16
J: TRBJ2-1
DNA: TGTGCCAGCAGCTTAAACGGCGGGGGAAACTACAATGAGCAGTTCTTC
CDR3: CASSLNGGGNYNEQFF